Presented here are 5 T cell receptor beta chains from one specimen sequenced in a study of naive and memory T cell subsets. Both TRBC1 and TRBC2 were covered by a beta constant-region primer of two equimolar oligonucleotides. From the UMI-ligation and nested PCR reads, TCRdb called clonotypes with MiXCR, one entry per CDR3 protein. The sample consists of some 150,000 distinct CDR3 sequences, 17% of them appearing once. The specimen sequenced was naive CD4+ T cells from blood. The receptors come from a human donor in good health.

As to this clonotype: The junction shows a germline mismatch at one end, possibly a read error. J is TRBJ2-5 and V is TRBV20-1, with D perhaps TRBD2 (6 bases). Per the germline V gene, CDR1 is DFQATT and CDR2 is SNEGSKA (reference sequence). CDR3 length equals 12 residues. The CDR3 coding sequence is TGCAGTGCTGGGAGGAGGCAAGAGACCCTGTACTTC. It codes for CSAGRRQETLYF.

The chain recombines TRBV12-3 or TRBV12-4 with TRBJ2-7; 9 positions match TRBD1. V was clipped by 6 bases and J by 0 bases; unmatched bases: 6. There are 15 residues in the CDR3. Written as DNA, the CDR3 is TGTGCCAGCAGCTTTACGACAGGGGGCTCCTACGAGCAGTACTTC. This encodes CASSFTTGGSYEQYF.

CDR3 loop: CASSARPTEYEQYF. CDR3 coding DNA: TGTGCCAGCAGTGCTAGGCCGACAGAGTACGAGCAGTACTTC. The chain employs TRBV12-3 or TRBV12-4 and TRBJ2-7; D possibly corresponds to TRBD1 (5 bases). The CDR3 contains 14 residues. V lost 5 bases and J lost 4, with 15 bases in between.

This clonotype has a handful of counts. The chain recombines TRBV20-1 with TRBJ2-5, with D perhaps being TRBD1 or TRBD2 (5 bases each). The germline V and J ends were trimmed by 0 bases and 5 bases, with 19 bases remaining between them. Germline assignment: CDR1 DFQATT and CDR2 SNEGSKA (reference sequence). The CDR3 loop spans 16 amino acids. CDR3: CSARDLGDQIVETQYF. The CDR3 DNA sequence: TGCAGTGCTAGAGATCTGGGGGACCAGATTGTGGAGACCCAGTACTTC.

The J gene is TRBJ2-5, the V gene TRBV6-5; TRBD1 matches at 7 bases. The germline V gene encodes CDR1 MNHEY and CDR2 SVGAGI. The V and J ends lost 7 bases and 5 bases, in that order; junction bases with no gene match: 10. The length of the CDR3 is 14 residues. This chain's CDR3 is CASTKGAGYETQYF. The CDR3 bases are TGTGCCAGCACCAAGGGGGCAGGGTATGAGACCCAGTACTTC.